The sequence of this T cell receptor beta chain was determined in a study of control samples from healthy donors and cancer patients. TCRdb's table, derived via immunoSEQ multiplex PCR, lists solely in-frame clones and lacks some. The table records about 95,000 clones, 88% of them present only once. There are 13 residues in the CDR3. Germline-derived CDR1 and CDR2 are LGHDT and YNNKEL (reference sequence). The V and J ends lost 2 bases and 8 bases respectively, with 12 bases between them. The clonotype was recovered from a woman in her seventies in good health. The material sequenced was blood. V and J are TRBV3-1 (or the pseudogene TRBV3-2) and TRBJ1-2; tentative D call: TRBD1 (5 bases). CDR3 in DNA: TGTGCCAGCAGCCAAAATGGGGGGGAAGGCTACACCTTC. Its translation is CASSQNGGEGYTF.